This T cell receptor beta chain was captured by sequencing in a study of T-cell reconstitution after alpha-beta-depleted transplantation in children. The CDR3 contains 14 residues. From germline, CDR1 is SGHRS and CDR2 YFSETQ. Unmatched junction bases numbered 5, after V lost 4 bases and J lost 4 bases. This clonotype was observed at least ten times. Its antigen is unidentified. TCRbeta library construction was performed incorporating unique molecular identifiers. TCRdb analysed the PCR reads with MiXCR anew, one entry per CDR3 protein. The table records approximately 500,000 distinct CDR3 sequences, roughly a tenth of them present only once. Study-wide results and limits: After transplant, high TCRbeta diversity at day 60 in some patients arose from surviving recipient T cells and thymic progenitors. Approximately two months post-transplant, alpha-beta T cells reportedly originated from several hundred expanded graft clones. The authors attributed T-cell counts and diversity one year after transplant mostly to newly produced T cells.

The receptor's source is a child under 10 years old with inherited bone marrow failure, due to receive a stem cell transplant. The source was PBMCs, collected before TCRalphabeta/CD19-depleted stem cell transplant. The rearrangement links TRBV5-1 to TRBJ2-3, with 8 bases lining up with TRBD2. CDR3 region: CASSKGLGADTQYF. DNA of the CDR3: TGCGCCAGCAGCAAGGGACTAGGTGCAGATACGCAGTATTTT.